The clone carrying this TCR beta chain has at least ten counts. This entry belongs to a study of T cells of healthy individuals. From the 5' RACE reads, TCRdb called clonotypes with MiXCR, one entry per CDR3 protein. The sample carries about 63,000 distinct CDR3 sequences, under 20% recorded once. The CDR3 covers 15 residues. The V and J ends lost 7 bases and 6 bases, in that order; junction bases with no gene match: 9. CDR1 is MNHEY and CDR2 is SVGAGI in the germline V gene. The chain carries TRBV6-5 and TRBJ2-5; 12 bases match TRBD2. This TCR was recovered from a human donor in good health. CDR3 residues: CASTLETSGRKTQYF. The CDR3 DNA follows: TGTGCCAGCACCCTGGAGACTAGCGGGAGAAAGACCCAGTACTTC.